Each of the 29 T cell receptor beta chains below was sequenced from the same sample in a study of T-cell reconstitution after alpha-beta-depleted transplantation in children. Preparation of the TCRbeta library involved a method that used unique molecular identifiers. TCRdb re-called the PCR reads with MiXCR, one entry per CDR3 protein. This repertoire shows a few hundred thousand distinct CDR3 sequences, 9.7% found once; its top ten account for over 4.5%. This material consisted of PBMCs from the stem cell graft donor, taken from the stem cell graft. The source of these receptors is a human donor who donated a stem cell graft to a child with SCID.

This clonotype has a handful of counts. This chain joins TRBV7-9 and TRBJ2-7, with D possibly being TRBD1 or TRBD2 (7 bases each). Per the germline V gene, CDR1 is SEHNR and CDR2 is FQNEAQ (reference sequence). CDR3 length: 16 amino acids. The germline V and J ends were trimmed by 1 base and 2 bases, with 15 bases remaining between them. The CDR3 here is CASSLDTGEGTYEQYF. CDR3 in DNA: TGTGCCAGCAGCTTAGATACAGGGGAGGGAACCTACGAGCAGTACTTC.

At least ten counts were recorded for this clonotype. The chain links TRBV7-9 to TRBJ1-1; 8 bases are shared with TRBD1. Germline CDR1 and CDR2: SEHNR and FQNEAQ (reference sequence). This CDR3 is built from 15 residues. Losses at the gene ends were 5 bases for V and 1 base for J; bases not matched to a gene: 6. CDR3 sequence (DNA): TGTGCCAGCAGCCTCCTCGGGACAGGGAACACTGAAGCTTTCTTT. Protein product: CASSLLGTGNTEAFF.

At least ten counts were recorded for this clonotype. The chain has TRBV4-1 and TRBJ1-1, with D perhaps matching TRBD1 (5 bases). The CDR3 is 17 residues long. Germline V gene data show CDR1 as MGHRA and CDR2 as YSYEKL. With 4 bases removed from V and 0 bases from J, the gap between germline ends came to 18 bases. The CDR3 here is CASSPGPGFTMNTEAFF. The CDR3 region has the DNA TGCGCCAGCAGCCCAGGGCCGGGGTTTACTATGAACACTGAAGCTTTCTTT.

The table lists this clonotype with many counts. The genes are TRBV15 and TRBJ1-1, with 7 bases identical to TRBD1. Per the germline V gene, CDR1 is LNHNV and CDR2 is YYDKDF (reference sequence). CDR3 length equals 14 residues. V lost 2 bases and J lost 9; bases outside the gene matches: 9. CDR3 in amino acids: CATSRSPGQQKAFF. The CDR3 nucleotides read TGTGCCACCAGCAGAAGCCCGGGACAGCAGAAAGCTTTCTTT.

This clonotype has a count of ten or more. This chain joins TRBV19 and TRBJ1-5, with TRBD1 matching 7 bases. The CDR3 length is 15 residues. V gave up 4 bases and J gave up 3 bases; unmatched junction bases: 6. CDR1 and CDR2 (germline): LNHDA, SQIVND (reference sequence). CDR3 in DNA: TGTGCCAGTAGTAAACGGACAGGTTCCAATCAGCCCCAGCATTTT. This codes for CASSKRTGSNQPQHF.

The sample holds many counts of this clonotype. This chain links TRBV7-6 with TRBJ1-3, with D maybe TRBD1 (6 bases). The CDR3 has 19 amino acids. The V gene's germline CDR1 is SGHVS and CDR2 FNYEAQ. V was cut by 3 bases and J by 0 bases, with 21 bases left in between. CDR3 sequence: CASSLDSLADYYSGNTIYF. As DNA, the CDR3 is TGTGCCAGCAGCTTGGACAGCCTCGCTGATTACTACTCTGGAAACACCATATATTTT. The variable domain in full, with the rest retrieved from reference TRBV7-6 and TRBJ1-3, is GAGVSQSPRYKVTKRGQDVALRCDPISGHVSLYWYRQALGQGPEFLTYFNYEAQQDKSGLPNDRFSAERPEGSISTLTIQRTEQRDSAMYRCASSLDSLADYYSGNTIYFGEGSWLTVV.

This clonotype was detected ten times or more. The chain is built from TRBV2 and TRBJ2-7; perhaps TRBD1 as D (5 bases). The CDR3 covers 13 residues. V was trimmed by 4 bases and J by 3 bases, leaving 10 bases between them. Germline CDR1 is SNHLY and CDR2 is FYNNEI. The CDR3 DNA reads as TGTGCCAGCAGTGCTGGCAGGGTCTACGAGCAGTACTTC. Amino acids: CASSAGRVYEQYF.

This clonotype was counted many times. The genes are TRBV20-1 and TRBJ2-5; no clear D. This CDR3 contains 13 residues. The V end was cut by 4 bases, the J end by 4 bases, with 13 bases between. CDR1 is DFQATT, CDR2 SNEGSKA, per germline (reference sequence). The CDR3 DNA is TGCAGTGCTATAGGACCGTTGACAGAGACCCAGTACTTC. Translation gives CSAIGPLTETQYF.

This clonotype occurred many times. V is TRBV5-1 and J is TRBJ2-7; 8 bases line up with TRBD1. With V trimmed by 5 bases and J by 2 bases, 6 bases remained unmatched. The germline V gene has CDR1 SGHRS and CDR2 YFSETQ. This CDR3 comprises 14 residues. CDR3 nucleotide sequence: TGCGCCAGCAGAAAACCGGGACAGGCCTACGAGCAGTACTTC. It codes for CASRKPGQAYEQYF.

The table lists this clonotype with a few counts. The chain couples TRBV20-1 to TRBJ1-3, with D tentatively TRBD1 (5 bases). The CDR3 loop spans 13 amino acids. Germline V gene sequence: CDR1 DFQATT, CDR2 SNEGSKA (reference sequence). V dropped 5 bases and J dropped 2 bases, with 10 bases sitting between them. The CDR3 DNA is TGCAGTGCTGCGGACAACCCTGGAAACACCATATATTTT. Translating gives CSAADNPGNTIYF.

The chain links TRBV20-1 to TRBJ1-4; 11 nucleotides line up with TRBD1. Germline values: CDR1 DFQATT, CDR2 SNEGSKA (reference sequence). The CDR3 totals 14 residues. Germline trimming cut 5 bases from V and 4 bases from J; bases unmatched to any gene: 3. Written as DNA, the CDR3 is TGCAGTGCTGGGACAGGGGGAGATAATGAAAAACTGTTTTTT. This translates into CSAGTGGDNEKLFF.

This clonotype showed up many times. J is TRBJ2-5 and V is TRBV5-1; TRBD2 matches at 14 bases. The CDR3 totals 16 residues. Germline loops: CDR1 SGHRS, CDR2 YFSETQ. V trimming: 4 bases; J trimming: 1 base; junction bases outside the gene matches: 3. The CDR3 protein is CASSPGLAGGQETQYF. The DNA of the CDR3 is TGCGCCAGCAGCCCCGGACTAGCGGGGGGCCAAGAGACCCAGTACTTC. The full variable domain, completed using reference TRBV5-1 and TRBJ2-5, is KAGVTQTPRYLIKTRGQQVTLSCSPISGHRSVSWYQQTPGQGLQFLFEYFSETQRNKGNFPGRFSGRQFSNSRSEMNVSTLELGDSALYLCASSPGLAGGQETQYFGPGTRLLVL.

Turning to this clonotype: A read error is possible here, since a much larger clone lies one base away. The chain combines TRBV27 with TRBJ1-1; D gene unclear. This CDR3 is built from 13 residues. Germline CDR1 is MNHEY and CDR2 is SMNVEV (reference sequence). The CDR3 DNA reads TGTGCCAGCACTTTACAGTACCATGCTGAAGCTTTCTTT. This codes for CASTLQYHAEAFF.

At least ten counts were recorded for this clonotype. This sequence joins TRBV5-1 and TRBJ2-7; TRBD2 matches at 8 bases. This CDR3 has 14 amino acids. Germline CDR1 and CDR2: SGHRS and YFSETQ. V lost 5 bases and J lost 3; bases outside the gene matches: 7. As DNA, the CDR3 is TGCGCCAGCAGGCCCGGGACTAGTCTCTACGAGCAGTACTTC. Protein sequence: CASRPGTSLYEQYF.

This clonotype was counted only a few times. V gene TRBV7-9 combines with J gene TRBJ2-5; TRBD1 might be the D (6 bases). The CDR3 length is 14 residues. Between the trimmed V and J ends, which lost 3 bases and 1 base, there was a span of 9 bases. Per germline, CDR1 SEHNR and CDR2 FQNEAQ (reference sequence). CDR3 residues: CASSFQGLQETQYF. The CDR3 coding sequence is TGTGCCAGCAGCTTTCAGGGGCTCCAAGAGACCCAGTACTTC.

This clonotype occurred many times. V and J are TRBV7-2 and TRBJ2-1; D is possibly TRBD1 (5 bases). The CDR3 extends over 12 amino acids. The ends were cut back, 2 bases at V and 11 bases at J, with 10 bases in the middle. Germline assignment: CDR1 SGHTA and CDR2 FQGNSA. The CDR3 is CASSLTWTKQFF. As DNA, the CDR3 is TGTGCCAGCAGCTTAACGTGGACAAAGCAGTTCTTC.

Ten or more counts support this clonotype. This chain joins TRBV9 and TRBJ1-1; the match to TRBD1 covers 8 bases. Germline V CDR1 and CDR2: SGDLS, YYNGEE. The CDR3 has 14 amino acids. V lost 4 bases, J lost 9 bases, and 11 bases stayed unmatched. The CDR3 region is CASSPDLTGAQAFF. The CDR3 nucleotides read TGTGCCAGCAGCCCAGACTTGACAGGGGCCCAAGCTTTCTTT.

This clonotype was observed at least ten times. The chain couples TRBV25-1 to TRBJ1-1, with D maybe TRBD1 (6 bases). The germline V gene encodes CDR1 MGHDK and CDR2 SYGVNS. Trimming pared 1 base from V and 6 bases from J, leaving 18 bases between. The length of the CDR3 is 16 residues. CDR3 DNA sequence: TGTGCCAGCAGTGAATCGCCCGGGGGCGAAACCCCTGAAGCTTTCTTT. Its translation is CASSESPGGETPEAFF.

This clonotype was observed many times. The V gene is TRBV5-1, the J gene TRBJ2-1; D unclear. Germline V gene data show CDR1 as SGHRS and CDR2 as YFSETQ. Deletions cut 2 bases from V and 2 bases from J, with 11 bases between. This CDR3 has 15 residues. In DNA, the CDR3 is TGCGCCAGCAGCTTAGTTACAGACCCCTACAATGAGCAGTTCTTC. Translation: CASSLVTDPYNEQFF.

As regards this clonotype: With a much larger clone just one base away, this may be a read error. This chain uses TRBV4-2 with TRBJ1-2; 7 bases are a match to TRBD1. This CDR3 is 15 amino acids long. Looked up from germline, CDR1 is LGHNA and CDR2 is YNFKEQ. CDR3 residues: CASSQVQGLAYGDTF. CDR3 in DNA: TGTGCCAGCAGCCAAGTACAGGGGCTGGCCTATGGCGACACCTTC.

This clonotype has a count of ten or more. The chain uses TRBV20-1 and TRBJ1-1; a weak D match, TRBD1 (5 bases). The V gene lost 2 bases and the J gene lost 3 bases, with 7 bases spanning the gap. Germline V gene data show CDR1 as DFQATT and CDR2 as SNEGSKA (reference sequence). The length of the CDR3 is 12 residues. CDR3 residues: CSARTGDTEAFF. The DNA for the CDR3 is TGCAGTGCTAGAACGGGGGACACTGAAGCTTTCTTT.

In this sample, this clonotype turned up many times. CDR3 residues: CSANAYSNQPQHF. The CDR3 DNA sequence: TGCAGTGCAAACGCGTATAGCAATCAGCCCCAGCATTTT. This chain uses TRBV20-1 with TRBJ1-5; D uncertain. V was cut by 6 bases and J by 0 bases, with 9 bases left in between. CDR1 and CDR2 (germline): DFQATT, SNEGSKA (reference sequence). CDR3 length: 13 amino acids.

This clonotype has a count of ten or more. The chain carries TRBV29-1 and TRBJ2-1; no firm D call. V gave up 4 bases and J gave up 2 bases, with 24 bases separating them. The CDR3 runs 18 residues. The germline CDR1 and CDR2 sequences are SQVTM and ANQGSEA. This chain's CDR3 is CSVGSRHTHDQTYNEQFF. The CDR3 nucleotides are TGCAGCGTTGGCTCGCGACATACCCATGACCAGACCTACAATGAGCAGTTCTTC.

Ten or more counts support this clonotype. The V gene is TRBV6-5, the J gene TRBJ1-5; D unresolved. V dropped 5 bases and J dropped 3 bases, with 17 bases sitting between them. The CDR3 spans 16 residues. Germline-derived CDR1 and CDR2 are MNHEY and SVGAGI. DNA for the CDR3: TGTGCCAGCAGTCCCAGAGTACGAAGGTTCAATCAGCCCCAGCATTTT. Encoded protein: CASSPRVRRFNQPQHF.

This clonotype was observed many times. The CDR3 region is CSASWDSPATQYF. The CDR3 DNA is TGCAGTGCTAGTTGGGACTCTCCAGCTACGCAGTATTTT. The chain recombines TRBV20-1 with TRBJ2-3, with D possibly TRBD2 on 6 matching bases. The germline gives CDR1 DFQATT, CDR2 SNEGSKA (reference sequence). This CDR3 has 13 amino acids. Trimming took 3 bases from V and 8 from J, leaving 15 bases between them.

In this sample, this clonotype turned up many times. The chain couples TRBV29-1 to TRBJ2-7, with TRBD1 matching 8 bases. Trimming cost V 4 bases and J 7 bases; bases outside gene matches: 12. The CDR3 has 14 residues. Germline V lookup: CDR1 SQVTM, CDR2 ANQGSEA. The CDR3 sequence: CSVGVGQGAYEQYF. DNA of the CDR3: TGCAGCGTTGGAGTTGGGCAGGGGGCGTATGAGCAGTACTTC.

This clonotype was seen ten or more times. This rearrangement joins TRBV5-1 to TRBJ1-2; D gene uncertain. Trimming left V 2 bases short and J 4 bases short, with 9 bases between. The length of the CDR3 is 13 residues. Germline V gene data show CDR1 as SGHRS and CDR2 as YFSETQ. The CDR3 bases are TGCGCCAGCAGCTTTTCAGGCCTCTATGGCTACACCTTC. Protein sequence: CASSFSGLYGYTF.

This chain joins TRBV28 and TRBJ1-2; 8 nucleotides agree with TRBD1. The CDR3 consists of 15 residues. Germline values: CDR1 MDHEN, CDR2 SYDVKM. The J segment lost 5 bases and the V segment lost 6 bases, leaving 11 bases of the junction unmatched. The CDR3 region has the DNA TGTGCCAGCAGCCAATGGGACAGGCGCGGTTATGGCTACACCTTC. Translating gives CASSQWDRRGYGYTF.

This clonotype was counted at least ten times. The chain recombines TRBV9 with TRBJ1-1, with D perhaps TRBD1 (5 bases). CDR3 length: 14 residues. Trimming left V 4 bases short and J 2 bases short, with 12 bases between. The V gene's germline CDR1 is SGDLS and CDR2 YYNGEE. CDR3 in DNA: TGTGCCAGCAGCCGGGACGACCCCAACACTGAAGCTTTCTTT. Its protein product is CASSRDDPNTEAFF.